By frequency in the sample, the clone carrying this T cell receptor beta chain is medium-sized. The data were obtained in a study of metastatic and nonmetastatic thyroid tumors. From the PCR reads, TCRdb re-called clones with MiXCR. Seen here are about 19,000 clones, roughly 25% observed once, and the top ten hold around 3.3%. Treatment of any kind had been given to no patient before thyroid surgery. The germline V gene has CDR1 SGHRS and CDR2 YFSETQ. The CDR3 covers 14 residues. Trimming took 0 bases from V and 4 from J; bases not matched to a gene: 3. The sequence was collected from a male donor with papillary thyroid cancer or a benign thyroid nodule (not recorded which). Some clones in this sample may be carry-over from other donors' samples. This sequence joins TRBV5-1 and TRBJ1-1; 7 bases match TRBD1. The sequenced sample consisted of blood. CDR3: CASSLASGGTEAFF. CDR3 DNA: TGCGCCAGCAGCTTGGCCTCAGGGGGCACTGAAGCTTTCTTT.